A selection of T cell receptor beta chains follows, all from one sample in a study of CXCR3-negative and CXCR3-positive naive CD8 T cells. TCRdb re-analyzed the 5' RACE reads; it lists each CDR3 protein once, without DNA. This repertoire includes some 40,000 distinct CDR3 sequences. The specimen sequenced was memory CD8+ T cells from blood. The receptor set was obtained from a human donor in good health. Some clones in this sample may be carry-over from other donors' samples. Both conserved end residues are part of each CDR3. A row's size may be missing; if present it is once, few, many or a size class.

len	abundance	j_gene	v_gene	CDR3aa
11	-	TRBJ2-5	TRBV10-2	CASRKTGTQYF
14	-	TRBJ1-5	TRBV19	CASSWGRSNQPQHF
14	-	TRBJ2-3	TRBV29-1	CSVQGWPSTDTQYF
15	-	TRBJ2-7	TRBV27	CASTPLGQGRYEQYF
16	-	TRBJ2-3	TRBV29-1	CSVDNPRVVSTDTQYF
16	-	TRBJ2-7	TRBV21-1	CASSKDVGTVNCEQYF
15	-	TRBJ2-7	TRBV5-1	CASSLVVGQGDEQYF
17	-	TRBJ2-7	TRBV12-2	CASRSVPGGAARHEQYF
16	-	TRBJ1-5	TRBV29-1	CSVAGGTGGSNQPQHF
14	medium-sized	TRBJ1-2	TRBV29-1	CSVEETTGFYGYTF
12	-	TRBJ2-3	TRBV14	CASSPITDTQYF
15	-	TRBJ2-3	TRBV7-7	CASSLSPSFTDTQYF
17	-	TRBJ2-7	TRBV27	CASSLAGGEESSYEQYF
11	-	TRBJ2-1	TRBV20-1	CSARTGLEQFF
12	-	TRBJ2-7	TRBV20-1	CSASARSYEQYF
14	-	TRBJ2-7	TRBV29-1	CSVESPGVSYEQYF
18	-	TRBJ1-5	TRBV7-9	CASSLGPRTENSNQPQHF
13	-	TRBJ2-5	TRBV28	CASTGQDWETQYF
12	-	TRBJ1-2	TRBV29-1	CSVLTPNYGYTF
14	-	TRBJ2-1	TRBV9	CASSTSQGTNEQFF
16	-	TRBJ2-3	TRBV29-1	CSVEETDYRTTDTQYF
13	-	TRBJ1-1	TRBV29-1	CSVLHSMNTEAFF
13	-	TRBJ2-7	TRBV28	CASDTGRPYEQYF
15	-	TRBJ1-3	TRBV7-9	CASSPPTDSGNTIYF
15	-	TRBJ2-2	TRBV29-1	CSVEEGRGNTGELFF
13	-	TRBJ2-7	TRBV16	CASSQSLRDEQYF
14	-	TRBJ1-1	TRBV7-9	CASSPGTAGAEAFF
15	-	TRBJ2-2	TRBV5-4	CASSLGQGPTGELFF
18	-	TRBJ2-1	TRBV7-9	CASSETGRRGATYNEQFF
16	-	TRBJ1-1	TRBV14	CASSQVPSFIEGEAFF
17	-	TRBJ2-7	TRBV4-3	CASSPTKNGQGSYEQYF
15	-	TRBJ2-7	TRBV4-3	CASSQASGGAYEQYF
16	-	TRBJ2-7	TRBV4-2	CASSQDPSGGAYEQYF
13	-	TRBJ2-7	TRBV18	CASSPEPVIEQYF
15	-	TRBJ2-7	TRBV27	CASSLSGQGDYEQYF
20	-	TRBJ1-2	TRBV28	CASSLTSDTRLSFYSYGYTF
15	-	TRBJ2-7	TRBV9	CASSPDREGTYEQYF
17	-	TRBJ2-5	TRBV14	CASSQAVTRRTQETQYF
14	hyperexpanded	TRBJ2-2	TRBV14	CASSHNWNTGELFF
13	-	TRBJ2-1	TRBV7-2	CASSLEPSGDQLF
14	-	TRBJ2-7	TRBV10-3	CAISGSVDSYEQYF
13	-	TRBJ2-7	TRBV29-1	CSVDANGPKEQYF
14	-	TRBJ2-7	TRBV4-3	CASSQITGAYEQYF
19	-	TRBJ2-3	TRBV11-3	CASSHRRGGNGRPSDTQYF
14	medium-sized	TRBJ2-1	TRBV15	CATSRDRWAGEQFF
19	-	TRBJ2-3	TRBV7-9	CASSLDVVAATTSTDTQYF
15	-	TRBJ1-5	TRBV12-3/TRBV12-4	CASSLQTLEGQPQHF
12	-	TRBJ1-6	TRBV9	CASSVEGKPLHF
14	-	TRBJ2-5	TRBV20-1	CSAREKWGQETQYF
14	-	TRBJ2-1	TRBV2	CASRATQGGNEQFF
15	-	TRBJ2-1	TRBV20-1	CSADGSGTGHNEQFF
17	-	TRBJ2-7	TRBV7-8	CASSSTTGIGRSYEQYF
14	-	TRBJ2-1	TRBV29-1	CSVERLAGSNEQFF
12	-	TRBJ2-1	TRBV27	CASRRDYDEQFF
17	-	TRBJ2-5	TRBV15	CATSRDPGQWYQETQYF
17	-	TRBJ2-4	TRBV20-1	CSAGTGTILEAKNIQYF
13	-	TRBJ2-7	TRBV10-2	CASTTGPSYEQYF
12	-	TRBJ2-1	TRBV29-1	CSAAGYYNEQFF
13	-	TRBJ2-5	TRBV7-7	CASTGASQETQYF